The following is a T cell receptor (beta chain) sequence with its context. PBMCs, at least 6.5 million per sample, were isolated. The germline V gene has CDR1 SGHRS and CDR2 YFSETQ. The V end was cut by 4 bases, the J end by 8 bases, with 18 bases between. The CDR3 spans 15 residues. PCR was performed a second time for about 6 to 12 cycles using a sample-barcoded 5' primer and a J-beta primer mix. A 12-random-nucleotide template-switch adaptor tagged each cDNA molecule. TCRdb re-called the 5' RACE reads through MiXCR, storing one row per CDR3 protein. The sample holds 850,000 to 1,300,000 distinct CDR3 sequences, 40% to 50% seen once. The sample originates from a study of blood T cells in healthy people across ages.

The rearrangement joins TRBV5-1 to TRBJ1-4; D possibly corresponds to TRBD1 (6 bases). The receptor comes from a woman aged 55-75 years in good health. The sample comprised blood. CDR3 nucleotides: TGCGCCAGCAGCGGAGGAGGGGGAAGGACCGAAAAACTGTTTTTT. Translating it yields CASSGGGGRTEKLFF.